This TCR beta chain appears in the sequencing data of a study of cytomegalovirus exposure and HLA in healthy donors. Findings of the study overall: According to a later analysis, TCR clusters from the first cohort tended to co-occur in the roughly 110 validation repertoires. Researchers catalogued about 150 TCR beta chains as cytomegalovirus-associated. As confirmed in vitro, a few CMV-associated chains were specific for CMV antigens.

Regarding this clone: Its target is unknown.

The CDR3 sequence is 14 residues long. V was pared by 8 bases and J by 0 bases, with 13 bases between. Germline V CDR1 and CDR2: MGHRA, YSYEKL. Clones were read by immunoSEQ multiplex PCR, and TCRdb kept only the in-frame ones, dropping some. The sample shows about 66,000 clones, 90% to 96% of them seen only once. The sequenced material came from PBMCs. The chain uses TRBV4-1 and TRBJ1-2; perhaps TRBD1 as D (6 bases). The receptor's source is a man younger than 30 in good health and CMV-seronegative. CDR3 sequence: CASRGQFSNYGYTF. CDR3 DNA: TGCGCCAGCCGAGGACAGTTTTCTAACTATGGCTACACCTTC.